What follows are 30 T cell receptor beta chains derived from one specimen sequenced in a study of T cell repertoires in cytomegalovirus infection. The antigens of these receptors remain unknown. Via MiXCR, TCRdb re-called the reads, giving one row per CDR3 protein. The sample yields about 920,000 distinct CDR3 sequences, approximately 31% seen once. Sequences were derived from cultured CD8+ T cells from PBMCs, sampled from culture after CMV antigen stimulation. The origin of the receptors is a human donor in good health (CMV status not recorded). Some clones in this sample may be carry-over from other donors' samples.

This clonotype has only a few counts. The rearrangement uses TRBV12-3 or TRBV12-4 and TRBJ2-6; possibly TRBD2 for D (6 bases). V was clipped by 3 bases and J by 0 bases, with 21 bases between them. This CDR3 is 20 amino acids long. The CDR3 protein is CASSFWPLEGSLSGANVLTF. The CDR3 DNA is TGTGCCAGCAGTTTCTGGCCCCTGGAGGGCAGCCTCTCTGGGGCCAACGTCCTGACTTTC.

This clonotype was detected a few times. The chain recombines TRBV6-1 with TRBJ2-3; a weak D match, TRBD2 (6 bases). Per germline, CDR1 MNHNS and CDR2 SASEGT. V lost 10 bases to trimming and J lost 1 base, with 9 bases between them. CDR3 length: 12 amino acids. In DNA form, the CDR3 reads TGTGCCACCCGGAGGGGCACAGATACGCAGTATTTT. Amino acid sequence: CATRRGTDTQYF.

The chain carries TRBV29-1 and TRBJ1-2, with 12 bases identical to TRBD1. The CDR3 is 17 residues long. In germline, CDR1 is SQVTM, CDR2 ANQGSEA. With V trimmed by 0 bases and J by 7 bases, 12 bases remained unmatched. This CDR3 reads CSVEDLGQGANFGGYTF. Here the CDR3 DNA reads TGCAGCGTTGAAGATCTGGGACAGGGGGCGAACTTTGGTGGCTACACCTTC.

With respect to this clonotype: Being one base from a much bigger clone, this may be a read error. The CDR3 region has the DNA TGTACCAGCAGCTTAGCGCCCGACGAGCAGTACTTC. Protein: CTSSLAPDEQYF. The chain employs TRBV7-2 and TRBJ2-7; D is unresolved. The V and J ends lost 0 bases and 5 bases respectively, with 5 bases between them. There are 12 residues in the CDR3. In germline, CDR1 is SGHTA, CDR2 FQGNSA.

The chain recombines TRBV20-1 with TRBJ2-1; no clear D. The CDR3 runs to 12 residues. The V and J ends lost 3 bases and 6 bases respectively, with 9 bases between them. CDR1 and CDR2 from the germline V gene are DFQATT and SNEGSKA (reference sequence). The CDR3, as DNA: TGCAGTGCTAGTTTGCGAATCAATGAGCAGTTCTTC. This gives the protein CSASLRINEQFF.

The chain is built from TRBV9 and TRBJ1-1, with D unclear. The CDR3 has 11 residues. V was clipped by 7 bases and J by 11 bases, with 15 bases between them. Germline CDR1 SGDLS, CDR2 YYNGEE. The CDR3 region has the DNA TGTGCCAGCGACGGTGGCAGTGGGGCTTTCTTT. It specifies CASDGGSGAFF.

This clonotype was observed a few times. The CDR3 coding sequence is TGTGCCAGCAGTTACTCTGGGACAGCTTATAGCAATCAGCCCCAGCATTTT. Amino acid sequence: CASSYSGTAYSNQPQHF. This chain links TRBV6-2 or TRBV6-3 with TRBJ1-5, with 7 bases that match TRBD1. CDR3 length: 17 amino acids. V was pared by 0 bases and J by 0 bases, with 5 bases of the junction left unmatched. The germline V gene has CDR1 MNHEY and CDR2 SVGEGT.

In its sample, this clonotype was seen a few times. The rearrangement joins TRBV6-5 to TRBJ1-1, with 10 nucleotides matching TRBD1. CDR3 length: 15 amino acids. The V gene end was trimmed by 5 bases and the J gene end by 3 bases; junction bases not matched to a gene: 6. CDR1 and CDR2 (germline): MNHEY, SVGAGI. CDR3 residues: CASSSRGTGDTEAFF. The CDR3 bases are TGTGCCAGCAGTAGCCGAGGGACAGGGGACACTGAAGCTTTCTTT.

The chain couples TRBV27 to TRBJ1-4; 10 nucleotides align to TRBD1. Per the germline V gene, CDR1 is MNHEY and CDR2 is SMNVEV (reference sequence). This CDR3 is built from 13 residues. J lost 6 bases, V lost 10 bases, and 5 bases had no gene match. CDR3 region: CANTGQGDEKLFF. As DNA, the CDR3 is TGTGCCAACACAGGACAGGGGGATGAAAAACTGTTTTTT.

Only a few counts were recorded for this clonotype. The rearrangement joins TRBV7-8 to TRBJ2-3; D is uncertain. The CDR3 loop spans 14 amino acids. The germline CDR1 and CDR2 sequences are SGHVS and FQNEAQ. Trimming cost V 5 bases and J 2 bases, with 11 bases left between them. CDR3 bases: TGTGCCAGCAGCCAAACTGTGGCCACAGATACGCAGTATTTT. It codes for CASSQTVATDTQYF.

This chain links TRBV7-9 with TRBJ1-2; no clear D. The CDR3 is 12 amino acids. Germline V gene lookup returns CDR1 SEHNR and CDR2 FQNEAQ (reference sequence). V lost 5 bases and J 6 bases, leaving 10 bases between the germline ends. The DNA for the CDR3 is TGTGCCAGCAGCATCGGAGGGCATGGCTACACCTTC. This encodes CASSIGGHGYTF.

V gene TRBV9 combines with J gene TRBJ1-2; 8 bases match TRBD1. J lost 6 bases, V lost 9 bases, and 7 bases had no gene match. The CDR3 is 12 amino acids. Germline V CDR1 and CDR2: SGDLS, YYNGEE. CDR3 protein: CATEDRVDGYTF. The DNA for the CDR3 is TGTGCCACCGAGGACAGGGTGGATGGCTACACCTTC.

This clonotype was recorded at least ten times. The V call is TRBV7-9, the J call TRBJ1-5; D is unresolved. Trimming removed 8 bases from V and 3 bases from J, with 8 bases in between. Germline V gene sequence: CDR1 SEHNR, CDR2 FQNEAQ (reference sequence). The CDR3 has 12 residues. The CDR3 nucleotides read TGTGCCAGCGGGAAGGACAATCAGCCCCAGCATTTT. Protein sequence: CASGKDNQPQHF.

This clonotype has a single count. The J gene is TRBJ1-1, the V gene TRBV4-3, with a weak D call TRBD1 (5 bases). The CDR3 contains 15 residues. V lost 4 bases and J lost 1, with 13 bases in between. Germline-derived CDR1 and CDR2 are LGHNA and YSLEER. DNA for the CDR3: TGCGCCAGCAGCCCCTTTGGGGGGTCGAACACTGAAGCTTTCTTT. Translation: CASSPFGGSNTEAFF.

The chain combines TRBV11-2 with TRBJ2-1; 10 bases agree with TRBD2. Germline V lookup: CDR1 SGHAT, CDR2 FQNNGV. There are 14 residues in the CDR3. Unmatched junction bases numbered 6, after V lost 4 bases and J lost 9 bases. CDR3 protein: CASSWLAGVGEQFF. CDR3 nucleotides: TGTGCCAGCAGCTGGCTAGCGGGGGTAGGTGAGCAGTTCTTC.

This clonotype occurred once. The CDR3 region has the DNA TGTGCCAGCAGTGGACAAGTATCAGGGCCCAGCAATCAGCCCCAGCATTTT. Protein sequence: CASSGQVSGPSNQPQHF. This rearrangement joins TRBV2 to TRBJ1-5, with D possibly TRBD1 on 5 matching bases. V was pared by 4 bases and J by 1 base, with 17 bases between. Germline V lookup: CDR1 SNHLY, CDR2 FYNNEI. The CDR3 loop spans 17 amino acids.

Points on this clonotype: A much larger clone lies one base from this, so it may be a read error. CDR3 nucleotides: TGTGCCAGCAGCTGGACAGGGGTGAACACCGGGGAGCTGTTTTTT. Its translation is CASSWTGVNTGELFF. The chain has TRBV27 and TRBJ2-2, with 9 positions matching TRBD1. V gave up 6 bases and J gave up 1 base; unmatched junction bases: 3. Germline assignment: CDR1 MNHEY and CDR2 SMNVEV (reference sequence). The CDR3 is 15 residues long.

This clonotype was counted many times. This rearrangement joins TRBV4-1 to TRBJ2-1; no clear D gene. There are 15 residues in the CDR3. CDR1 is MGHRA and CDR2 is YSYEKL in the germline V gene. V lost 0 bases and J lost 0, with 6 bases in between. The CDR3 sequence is CASSQDRSSYNEQFF. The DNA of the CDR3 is TGCGCCAGCAGCCAAGATAGAAGCTCCTACAATGAGCAGTTCTTC.

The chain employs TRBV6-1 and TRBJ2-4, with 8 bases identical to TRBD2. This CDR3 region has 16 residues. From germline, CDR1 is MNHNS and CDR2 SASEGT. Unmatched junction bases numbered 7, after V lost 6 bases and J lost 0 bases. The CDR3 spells CASSRTSGLAKNIQYF. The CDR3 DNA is TGTGCCAGCAGCCGTACTAGCGGCTTAGCCAAAAACATTCAGTACTTC.

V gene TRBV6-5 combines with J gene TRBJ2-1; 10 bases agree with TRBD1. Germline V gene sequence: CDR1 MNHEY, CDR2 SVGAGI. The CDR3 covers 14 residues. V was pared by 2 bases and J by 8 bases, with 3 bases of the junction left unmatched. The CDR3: CASSYGTGVDEQFF. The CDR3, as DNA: TGTGCCAGCAGTTACGGGACAGGGGTCGATGAGCAGTTCTTC.

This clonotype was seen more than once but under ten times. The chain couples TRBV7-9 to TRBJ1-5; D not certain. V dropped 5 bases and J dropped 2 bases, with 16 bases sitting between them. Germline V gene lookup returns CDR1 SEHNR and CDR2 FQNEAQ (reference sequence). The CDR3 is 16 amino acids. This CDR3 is CASSAPGLAGNQPQHF. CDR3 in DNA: TGTGCCAGCAGCGCCCCGGGCCTCGCGGGCAATCAGCCCCAGCATTTT.

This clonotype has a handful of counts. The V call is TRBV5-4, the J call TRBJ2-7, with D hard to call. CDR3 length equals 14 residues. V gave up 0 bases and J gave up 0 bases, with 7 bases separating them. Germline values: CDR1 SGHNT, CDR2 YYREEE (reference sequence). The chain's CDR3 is CASSLEPASYEQYF. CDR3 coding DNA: TGTGCCAGCAGCTTGGAGCCAGCCTCCTACGAGCAGTACTTC.

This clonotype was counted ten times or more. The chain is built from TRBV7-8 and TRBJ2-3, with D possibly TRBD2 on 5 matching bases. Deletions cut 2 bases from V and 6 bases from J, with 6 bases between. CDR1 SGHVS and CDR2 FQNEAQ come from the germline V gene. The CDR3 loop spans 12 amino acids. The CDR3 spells CASSLREDTQYF. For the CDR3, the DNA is TGTGCCAGCAGCTTAAGGGAGGATACGCAGTATTTT.

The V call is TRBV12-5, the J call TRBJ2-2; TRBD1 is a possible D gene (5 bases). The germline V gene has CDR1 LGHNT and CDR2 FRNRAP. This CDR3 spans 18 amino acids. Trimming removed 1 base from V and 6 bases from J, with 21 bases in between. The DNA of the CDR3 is TGTGCTAGTGGTTTGGCTAACAGGCTTTTTGGTGACGCCGGGGAGCTGTTTTTT. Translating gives CASGLANRLFGDAGELFF.

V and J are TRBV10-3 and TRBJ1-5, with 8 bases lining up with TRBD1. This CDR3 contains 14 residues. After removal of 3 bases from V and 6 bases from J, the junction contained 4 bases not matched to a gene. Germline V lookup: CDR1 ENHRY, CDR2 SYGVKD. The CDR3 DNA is TGTGCCATCAGTGAAGACAGGGGTCGTCAGCCCCAGCATTTT. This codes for CAISEDRGRQPQHF.

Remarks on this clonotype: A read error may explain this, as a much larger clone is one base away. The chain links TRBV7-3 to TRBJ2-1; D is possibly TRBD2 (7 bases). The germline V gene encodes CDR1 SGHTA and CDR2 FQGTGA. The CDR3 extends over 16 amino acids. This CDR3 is CPSSSSAGGPDNEQFF. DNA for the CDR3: TGTCCCAGCAGCTCATCCGCCGGGGGGCCGGACAATGAGCAGTTCTTC.

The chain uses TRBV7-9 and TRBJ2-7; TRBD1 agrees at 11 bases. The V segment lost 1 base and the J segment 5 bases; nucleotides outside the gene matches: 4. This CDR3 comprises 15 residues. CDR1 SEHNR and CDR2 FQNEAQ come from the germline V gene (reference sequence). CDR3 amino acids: CASSLGTGGIDEQYF. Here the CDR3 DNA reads TGTGCCAGCAGCTTAGGGACAGGGGGCATAGACGAGCAGTACTTC.

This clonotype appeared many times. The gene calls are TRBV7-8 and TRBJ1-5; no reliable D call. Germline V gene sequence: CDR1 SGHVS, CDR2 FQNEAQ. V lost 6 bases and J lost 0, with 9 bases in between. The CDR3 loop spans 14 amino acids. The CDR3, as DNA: TGTGCCAGCAGTACTGGCTATAGCAATCAGCCCCAGCATTTT. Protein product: CASSTGYSNQPQHF.

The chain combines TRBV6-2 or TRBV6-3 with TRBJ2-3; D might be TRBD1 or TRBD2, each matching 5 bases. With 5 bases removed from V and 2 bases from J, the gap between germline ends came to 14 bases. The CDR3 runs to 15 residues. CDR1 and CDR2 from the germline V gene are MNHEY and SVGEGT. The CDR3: CASSHRDPTTDTQYF. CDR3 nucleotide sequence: TGTGCCAGCAGTCACCGGGACCCAACCACAGATACGCAGTATTTT.

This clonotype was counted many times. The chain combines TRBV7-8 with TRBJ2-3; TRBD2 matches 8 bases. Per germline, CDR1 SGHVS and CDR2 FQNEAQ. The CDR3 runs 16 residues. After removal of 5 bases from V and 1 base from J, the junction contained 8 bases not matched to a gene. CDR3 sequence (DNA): TGTGCCAGCAGCGAAAGTAGCGGGGCTCGCACAGATACGCAGTATTTT. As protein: CASSESSGARTDTQYF.